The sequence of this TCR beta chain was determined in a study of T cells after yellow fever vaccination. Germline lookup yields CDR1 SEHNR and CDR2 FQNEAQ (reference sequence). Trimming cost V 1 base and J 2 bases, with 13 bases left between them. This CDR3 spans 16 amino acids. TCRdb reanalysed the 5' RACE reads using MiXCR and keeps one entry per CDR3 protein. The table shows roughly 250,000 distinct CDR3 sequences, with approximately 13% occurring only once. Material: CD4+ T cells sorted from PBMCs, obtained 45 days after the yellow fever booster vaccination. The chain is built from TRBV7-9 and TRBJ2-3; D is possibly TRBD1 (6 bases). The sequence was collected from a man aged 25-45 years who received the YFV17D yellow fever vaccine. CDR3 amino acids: CASSLVVGQATDTQYF. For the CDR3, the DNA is TGTGCCAGCAGCTTAGTCGTGGGACAAGCCACAGATACGCAGTATTTT.